A selection of T cell receptor beta chains follows, all from one sample in a study of neurological immune-mediated disorders. Each CDR3 protein is one row after TCRdb ran MiXCR on the 5' RACE reads. The sample comprises approximately 84,000 distinct CDR3 sequences, approximately 4.3% of which are singletons, and around 5% rests with the top ten. Sequenced input: PBMCs. These receptors originate from a woman aged 60 to 75 with multiple sclerosis. The CDR3 runs from the conserved cysteine through the conserved F or W. The D gene is left open where the match is weak. The size entry gives once, few, many, or a class for an expanded clone.

clone size: many
J gene: TRBJ1-5
D gene: TRBD1
V gene: TRBV10-3
CDR3 DNA: TGTGCCATCAGTGAAGACAGGGCCACGTCCCAGCATTTT
CDR3 protein: CAISEDRATSQHF

clone size: many
J gene: TRBJ1-2
D gene: .
V gene: TRBV29-1
CDR3 DNA: TGCAGCGCAAAACAGGGTGGCTATGGCTACACCTTC
CDR3 protein: CSAKQGGYGYTF

clone size: many
J gene: TRBJ1-2
D gene: TRBD1
V gene: TRBV6-5
CDR3 DNA: TGTGCCAGCAGGCGGACAGGGGACGGCTACACCTTC
CDR3 protein: CASRRTGDGYTF

clone size: many
J gene: TRBJ1-6
D gene: .
V gene: TRBV7-2
CDR3 DNA: TGTGCCAGCACCCCTCGGGCAGGGTATAATTCACCCCTCCACTTT
CDR3 protein: CASTPRAGYNSPLHF

clone size: many
J gene: TRBJ1-4
D gene: TRBD1
V gene: TRBV12-3/TRBV12-4
CDR3 DNA: TGTGCCAGCAGTCTCCCGGGACAGGCTTTTAATGAAAAACTGTTTTTT
CDR3 protein: CASSLPGQAFNEKLFF

clone size: many
J gene: TRBJ2-1
D gene: TRBD1
V gene: TRBV5-1
CDR3 DNA: TGCGCCAGCAGCGGGGACAGGGGCCCTGGGACCTTCTCCTACAATGAGCAGTTCTTC
CDR3 protein: CASSGDRGPGTFSYNEQFF

clone size: many
J gene: TRBJ1-1
D gene: .
V gene: TRBV6-1
CDR3 DNA: TGTGCCAGCAGTGGAAAGTTGAACACTGAAGCTTTCTTT
CDR3 protein: CASSGKLNTEAFF

clone size: many
J gene: TRBJ2-1
D gene: TRBD1
V gene: TRBV5-1
CDR3 DNA: TGCGCCAGCACTAGGACAGGGAACAACAATGAGCAGTTCTTC
CDR3 protein: CASTRTGNNNEQFF

clone size: many
J gene: TRBJ2-2
D gene: .
V gene: TRBV14
CDR3 DNA: TGTGCCAGCAGCCAAGTCGCGTCCGGGAACACCGGGGAGCTGTTTTTT
CDR3 protein: CASSQVASGNTGELFF

clone size: many
J gene: TRBJ2-7
D gene: TRBD1
V gene: TRBV6-6
CDR3 DNA: TGTGCCAGCAGTTATACAGGGGGTAACAACGAGCAGTACTTC
CDR3 protein: CASSYTGGNNEQYF

clone size: many
J gene: TRBJ2-7
D gene: .
V gene: TRBV20-1
CDR3 DNA: TGCAGTGTGGATTTGGGGCGCTCCTACGAGCAGTACTTC
CDR3 protein: CSVDLGRSYEQYF

clone size: many
J gene: TRBJ1-4
D gene: TRBD1
V gene: TRBV5-1
CDR3 DNA: TGCGCCAGCAGACCTGGGACAGGGGTCGAAAAACTGTTTTTT
CDR3 protein: CASRPGTGVEKLFF

clone size: many
J gene: TRBJ1-4
D gene: TRBD1
V gene: TRBV4-1
CDR3 DNA: TGCGCCAGCAGCCAAGGGGGGCAGGGGGATGAAAAACTGTTTTTT
CDR3 protein: CASSQGGQGDEKLFF

clone size: many
J gene: TRBJ2-2
D gene: .
V gene: TRBV15
CDR3 DNA: TGTGCCACCAGCAGGCTGGTTGTGGGACACAACACCGGGGAGCTGTTTTTT
CDR3 protein: CATSRLVVGHNTGELFF